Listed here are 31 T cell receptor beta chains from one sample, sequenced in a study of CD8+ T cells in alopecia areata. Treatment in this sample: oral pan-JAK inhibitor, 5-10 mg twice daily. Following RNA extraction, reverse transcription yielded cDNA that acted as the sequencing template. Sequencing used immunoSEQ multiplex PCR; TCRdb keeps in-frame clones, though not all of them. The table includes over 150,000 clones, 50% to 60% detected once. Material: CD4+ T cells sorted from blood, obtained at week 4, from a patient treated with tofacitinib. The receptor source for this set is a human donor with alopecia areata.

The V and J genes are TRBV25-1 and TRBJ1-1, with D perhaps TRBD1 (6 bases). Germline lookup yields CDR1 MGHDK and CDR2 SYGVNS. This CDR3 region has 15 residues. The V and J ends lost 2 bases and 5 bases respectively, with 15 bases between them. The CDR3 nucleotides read TGTGCCAGCAGTGAACATCGGGGGGCGCAAACTGAAGCTTTCTTT. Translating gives CASSEHRGAQTEAFF.

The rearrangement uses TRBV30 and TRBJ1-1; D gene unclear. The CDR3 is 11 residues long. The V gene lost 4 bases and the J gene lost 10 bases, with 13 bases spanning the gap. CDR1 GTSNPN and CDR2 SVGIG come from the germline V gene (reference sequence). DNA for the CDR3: TGTGCCTGGACGACTCAGAGGGTAGCTTTCTTT. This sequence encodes CAWTTQRVAFF.

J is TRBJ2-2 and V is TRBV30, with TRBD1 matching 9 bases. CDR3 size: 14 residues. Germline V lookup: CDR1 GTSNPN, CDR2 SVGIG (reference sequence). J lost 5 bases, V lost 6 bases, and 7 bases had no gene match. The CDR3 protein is CACPGTGWTGELFF. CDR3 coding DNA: TGTGCCTGCCCCGGGACAGGGTGGACCGGGGAGCTGTTTTTT.

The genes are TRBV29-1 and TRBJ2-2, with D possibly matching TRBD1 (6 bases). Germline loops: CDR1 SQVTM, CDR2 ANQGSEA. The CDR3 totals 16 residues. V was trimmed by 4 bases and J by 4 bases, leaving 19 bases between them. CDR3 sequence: CSVVVSIGGLTGELFF. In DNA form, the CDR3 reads TGCAGCGTTGTAGTCTCTATAGGGGGTCTCACCGGGGAGCTGTTTTTT.

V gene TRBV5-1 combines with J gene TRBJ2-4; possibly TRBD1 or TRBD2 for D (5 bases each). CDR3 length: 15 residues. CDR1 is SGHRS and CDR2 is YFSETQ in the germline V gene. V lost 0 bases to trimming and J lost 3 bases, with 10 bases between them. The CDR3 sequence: CASSLGGVDKNIQYF. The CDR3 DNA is TGCGCCAGCAGCTTGGGAGGGGTAGACAAAAACATTCAGTACTTC.

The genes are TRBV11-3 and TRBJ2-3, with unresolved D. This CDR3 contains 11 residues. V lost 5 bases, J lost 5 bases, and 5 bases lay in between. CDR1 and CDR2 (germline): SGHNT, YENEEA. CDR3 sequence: CASSLGDTQYF. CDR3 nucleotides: TGTGCCAGCAGCCTAGGAGATACGCAGTATTTT. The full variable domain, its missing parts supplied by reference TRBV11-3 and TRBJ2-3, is EAGVVQSPRYKIIEKKQPVAFWCNPISGHNTLYWYLQNLGQGPELLIRYENEEAVDDSQLPKDRFSAERLKGVDSTLKIQPAELGDSAVYLCASSLGDTQYFGPGTRLTVL.

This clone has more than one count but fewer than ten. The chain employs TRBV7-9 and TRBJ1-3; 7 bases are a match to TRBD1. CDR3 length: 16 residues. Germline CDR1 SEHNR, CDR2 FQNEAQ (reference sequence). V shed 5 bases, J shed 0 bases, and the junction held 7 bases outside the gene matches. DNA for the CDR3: TGTGCCAGCAGCGAAAACAGGGGCCTCTCTGGAAACACCATATATTTT. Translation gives CASSENRGLSGNTIYF.

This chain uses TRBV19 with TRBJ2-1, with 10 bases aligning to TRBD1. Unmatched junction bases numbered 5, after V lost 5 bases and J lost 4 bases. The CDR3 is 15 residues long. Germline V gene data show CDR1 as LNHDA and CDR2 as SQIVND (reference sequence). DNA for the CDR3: TGTGCCAGTAGTTCCGGGACAGGGGCGTACAATGAGCAGTTCTTC. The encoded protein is CASSSGTGAYNEQFF.

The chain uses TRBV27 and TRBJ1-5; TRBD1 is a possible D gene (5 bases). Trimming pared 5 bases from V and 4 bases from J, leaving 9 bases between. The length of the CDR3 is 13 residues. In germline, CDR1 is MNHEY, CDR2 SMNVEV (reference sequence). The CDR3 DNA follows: TGTGCCAGCAGTCCAGACAGAAATCAGCCCCAGCATTTT. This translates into CASSPDRNQPQHF.

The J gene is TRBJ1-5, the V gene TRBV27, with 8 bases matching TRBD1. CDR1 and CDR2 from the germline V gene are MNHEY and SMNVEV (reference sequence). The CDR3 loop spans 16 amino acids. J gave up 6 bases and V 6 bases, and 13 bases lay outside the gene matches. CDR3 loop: CASRLTGTGAVQPQHF. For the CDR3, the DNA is TGTGCCAGCAGACTCACCGGGACAGGCGCCGTTCAGCCCCAGCATTTT.

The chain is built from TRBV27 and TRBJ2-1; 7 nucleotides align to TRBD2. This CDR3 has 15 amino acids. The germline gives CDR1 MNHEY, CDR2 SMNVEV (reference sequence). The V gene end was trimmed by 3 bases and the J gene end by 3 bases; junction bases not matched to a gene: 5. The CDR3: CASSFAGRVYNEQFF. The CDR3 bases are TGTGCCAGCAGTTTCGCGGGGAGGGTCTACAATGAGCAGTTCTTC.

Written as DNA, the CDR3 is TGCGCCAGCAGCCTGATCGGCCTCGCTATGAACACTGAAGCTTTCTTT. Encoded protein: CASSLIGLAMNTEAFF. This chain uses TRBV5-1 with TRBJ1-1, with unresolved D. The CDR3 is 16 residues long. Trimming cost V 4 bases and J 0 bases, with 16 bases left between them. CDR1 and CDR2 (germline): SGHRS, YFSETQ.

In DNA, the CDR3 is TGTGCCAGCAGATCGCGACAGGGTAGCACAGATACGCAGTATTTT. This codes for CASRSRQGSTDTQYF. The V and J genes are TRBV7-9 and TRBJ2-3; 7 nucleotides match TRBD1. Trimming cost V 6 bases and J 0 bases; bases outside gene matches: 6. The CDR3 is made up of 15 amino acids. Per the germline V gene, CDR1 is SEHNR and CDR2 is FQNEAQ (reference sequence). Looking up the rest from reference TRBV7-9 and TRBJ2-3 gives the full variable domain: DTGVSQNPRHKITKRGQNVTFRCDPISEHNRLYWYRQTLGQGPEFLTYFQNEAQLEKSRLLSDRFSAERPKGSFSTLEIQRTEQGDSAMYLCASRSRQGSTDTQYFGPGTRLTVL.

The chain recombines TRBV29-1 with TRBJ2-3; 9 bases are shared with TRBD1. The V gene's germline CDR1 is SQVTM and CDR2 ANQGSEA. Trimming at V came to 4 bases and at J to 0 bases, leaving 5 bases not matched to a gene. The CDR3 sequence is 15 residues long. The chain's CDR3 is CSVARTGVSTDTQYF. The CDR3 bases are TGCAGCGTTGCCCGGACAGGGGTTAGCACAGATACGCAGTATTTT.

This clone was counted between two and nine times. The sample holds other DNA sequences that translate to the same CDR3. CDR3 sequence: CAWSAGSGNQPQHF. The CDR3, as DNA: TGTGCCTGGAGTGCGGGGTCGGGCAATCAGCCCCAGCATTTT. V and J are TRBV30 and TRBJ1-5; D unclear. There are 14 residues in the CDR3. The V end lost 1 base, the J end lost 2 bases, and 9 bases lay between the germline ends. In germline, CDR1 is GTSNPN, CDR2 SVGIG (reference sequence).

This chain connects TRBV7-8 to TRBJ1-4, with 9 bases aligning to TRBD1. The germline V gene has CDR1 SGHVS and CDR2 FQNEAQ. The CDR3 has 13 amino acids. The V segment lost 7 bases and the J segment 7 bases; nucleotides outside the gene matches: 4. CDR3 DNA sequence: TGTGCCAGCACTGGGACAGGGAGTGAAAAACTGTTTTTT. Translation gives CASTGTGSEKLFF.

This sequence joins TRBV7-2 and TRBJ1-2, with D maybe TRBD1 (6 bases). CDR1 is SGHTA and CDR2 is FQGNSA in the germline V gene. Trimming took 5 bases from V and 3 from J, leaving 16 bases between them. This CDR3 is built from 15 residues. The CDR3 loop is CASSQKPGDYYGYTF. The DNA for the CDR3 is TGTGCCAGCAGCCAGAAACCAGGGGATTACTATGGCTACACCTTC.

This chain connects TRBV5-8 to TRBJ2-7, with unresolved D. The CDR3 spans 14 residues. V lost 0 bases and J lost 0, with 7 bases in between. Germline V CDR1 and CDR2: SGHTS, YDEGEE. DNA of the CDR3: TGTGCCAGCAGCTTGGAATCGAGCTCCTACGAGCAGTACTTC. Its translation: CASSLESSSYEQYF.

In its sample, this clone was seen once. This chain's CDR3 is CASSFASASETQYF. As DNA, the CDR3 is TGTGCCAGCAGTTTTGCCTCGGCGTCGGAGACCCAGTACTTC. The chain couples TRBV28 to TRBJ2-5; no clear D gene. V lost 3 bases and J lost 5, with 13 bases in between. CDR3 length equals 14 residues. Per germline, CDR1 MDHEN and CDR2 SYDVKM.

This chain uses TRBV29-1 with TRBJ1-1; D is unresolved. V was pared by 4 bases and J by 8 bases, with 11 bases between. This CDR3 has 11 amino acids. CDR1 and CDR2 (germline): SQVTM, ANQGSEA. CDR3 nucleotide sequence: TGCAGCGTTGGGTTAGGGTTGGAAGCTTTCTTT. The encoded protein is CSVGLGLEAFF.

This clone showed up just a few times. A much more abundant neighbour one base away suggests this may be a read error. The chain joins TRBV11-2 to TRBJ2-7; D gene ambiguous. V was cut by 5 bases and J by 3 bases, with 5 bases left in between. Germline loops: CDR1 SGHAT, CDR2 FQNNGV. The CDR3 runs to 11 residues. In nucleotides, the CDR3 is TGTGCCAGCAGCCCCCACTACGAGCAGTACTTC. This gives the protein CASSPHYEQYF. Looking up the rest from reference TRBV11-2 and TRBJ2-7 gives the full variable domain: EAGVAQSPRYKIIEKRQSVAFWCNPISGHATLYWYQQILGQGPKLLIQFQNNGVVDDSQLPKDRFSAERLKGVDSTLKIQPAKLEDSAVYLCASSPHYEQYFGPGTRLTVT.

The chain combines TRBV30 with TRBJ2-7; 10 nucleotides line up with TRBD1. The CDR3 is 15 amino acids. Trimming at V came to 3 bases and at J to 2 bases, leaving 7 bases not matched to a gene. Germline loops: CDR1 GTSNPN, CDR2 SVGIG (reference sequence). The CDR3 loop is CAWRGRGTGAYEQYF. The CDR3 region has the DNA TGTGCCTGGAGGGGCCGCGGGACAGGGGCCTACGAGCAGTACTTC.

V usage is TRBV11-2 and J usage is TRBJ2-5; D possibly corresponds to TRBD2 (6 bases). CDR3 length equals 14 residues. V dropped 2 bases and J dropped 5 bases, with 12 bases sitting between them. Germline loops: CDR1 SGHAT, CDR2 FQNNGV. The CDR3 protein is CASSLWGTGETQYF. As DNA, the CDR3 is TGTGCCAGCAGCTTATGGGGGACTGGGGAGACCCAGTACTTC.

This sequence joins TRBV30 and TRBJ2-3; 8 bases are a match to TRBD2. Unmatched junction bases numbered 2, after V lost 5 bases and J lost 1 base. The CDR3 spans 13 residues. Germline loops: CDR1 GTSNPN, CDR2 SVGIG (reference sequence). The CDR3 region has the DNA TGTGCCTGGGAGACTAGCGGCACAGATACGCAGTATTTT. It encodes CAWETSGTDTQYF.

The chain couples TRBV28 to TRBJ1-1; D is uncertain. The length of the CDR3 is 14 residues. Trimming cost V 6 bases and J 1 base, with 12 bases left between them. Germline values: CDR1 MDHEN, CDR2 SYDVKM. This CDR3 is CASSPMGRNTEAFF. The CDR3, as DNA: TGTGCCAGCAGCCCAATGGGAAGGAACACTGAAGCTTTCTTT.

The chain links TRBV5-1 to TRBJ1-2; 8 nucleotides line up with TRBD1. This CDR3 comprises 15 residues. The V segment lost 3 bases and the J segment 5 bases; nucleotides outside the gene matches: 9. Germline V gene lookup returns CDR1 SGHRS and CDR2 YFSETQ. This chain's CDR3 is CASSSGQARGYGYTF. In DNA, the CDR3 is TGCGCCAGCAGCTCGGGACAGGCGAGGGGTTATGGCTACACCTTC.

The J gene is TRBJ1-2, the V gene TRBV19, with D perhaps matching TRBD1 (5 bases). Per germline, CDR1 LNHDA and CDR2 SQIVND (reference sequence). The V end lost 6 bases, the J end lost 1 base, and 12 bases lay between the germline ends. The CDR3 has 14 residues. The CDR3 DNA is TGTGCCAGTAGAGAGGACGGGGGTAACTATGGCTACACCTTC. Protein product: CASREDGGNYGYTF. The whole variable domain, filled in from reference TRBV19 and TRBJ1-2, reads DGGITQSPKYLFRKEGQNVTLSCEQNLNHDAMYWYRQDPGQGLRLIYYSQIVNDFQKGDIAEGYSVSREKKESFPLTVTSAQKNPTAFYLCASREDGGNYGYTFGSGTRLTVV.

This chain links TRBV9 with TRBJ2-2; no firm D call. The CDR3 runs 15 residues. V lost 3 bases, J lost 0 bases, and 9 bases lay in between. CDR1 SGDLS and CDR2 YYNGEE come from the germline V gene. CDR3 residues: CASSADISNTGELFF. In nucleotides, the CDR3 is TGTGCCAGCAGCGCCGACATATCGAACACCGGGGAGCTGTTTTTT.

The CDR3 DNA follows: TGTGCCAGCGGTCAGCGGGGAAACACCATATATTTT. Translation gives CASGQRGNTIYF. V is TRBV6-5 and J is TRBJ1-3; D unresolved. The CDR3 runs to 12 residues. V gave up 8 bases and J gave up 4 bases, with 9 bases separating them. Germline-derived CDR1 and CDR2 are MNHEY and SVGAGI.

The CDR3 spells CAWSQLGGYQPQHF. The CDR3 coding sequence is TGTGCCTGGAGTCAATTGGGGGGGTATCAGCCCCAGCATTTT. This chain links TRBV30 with TRBJ1-5; maybe TRBD1 (5 bases). The CDR3 is 14 residues long. V lost 2 bases to trimming and J lost 5 bases, with 13 bases between them. The germline V gene encodes CDR1 GTSNPN and CDR2 SVGIG (reference sequence).

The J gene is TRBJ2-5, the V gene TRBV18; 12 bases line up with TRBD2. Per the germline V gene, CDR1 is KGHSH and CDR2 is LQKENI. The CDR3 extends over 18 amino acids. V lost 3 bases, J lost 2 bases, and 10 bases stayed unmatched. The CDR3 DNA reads TGTGCCAGCTCACCCCTCGAGGGACTAGCGGGCCGACAAGAGACCCAGTACTTC. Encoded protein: CASSPLEGLAGRQETQYF.